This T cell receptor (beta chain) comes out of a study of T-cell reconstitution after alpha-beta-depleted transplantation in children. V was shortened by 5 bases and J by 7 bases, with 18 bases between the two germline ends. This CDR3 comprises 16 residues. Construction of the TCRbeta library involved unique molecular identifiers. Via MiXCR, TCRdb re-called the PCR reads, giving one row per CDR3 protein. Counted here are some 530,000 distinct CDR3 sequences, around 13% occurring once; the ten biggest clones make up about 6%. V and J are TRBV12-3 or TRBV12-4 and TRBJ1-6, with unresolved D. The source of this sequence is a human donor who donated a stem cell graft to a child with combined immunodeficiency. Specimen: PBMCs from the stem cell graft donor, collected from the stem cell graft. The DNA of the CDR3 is TGTGCCAGCAGTACGTTCCCTTATAAGAGGAATTCACCCCTCCACTTT. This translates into CASSTFPYKRNSPLHF.